One and the same sample provided the 29 T cell receptor beta chains below, sequenced in a study of T cell clonotyping in hematopoietic cell transplantation. TCRdb's copy holds only in-frame clones and misses some; the assay was immunoSEQ multiplex PCR. The sample records under 20,000 clones, roughly 88% being singletons. The sample comprised peripheral blood mononuclear cells. These receptors were obtained from a man aged 50 to 60 in good health. Some clones in this sample may be carry-over from other donors' samples.

This sequence joins TRBV28 and TRBJ2-1, with 11 bases that match TRBD2. Germline V gene lookup returns CDR1 MDHEN and CDR2 SYDVKM. V dropped 8 bases and J dropped 4; count of bases not matched to a gene: 4. The CDR3 has 14 amino acids. The CDR3 spells CASGRTSGYNEQFF. The CDR3, as DNA: TGTGCCAGCGGGAGGACTAGCGGGTACAATGAGCAGTTCTTC. The complete variable domain, with remaining parts taken from reference TRBV28 and TRBJ2-1, reads DVKVTQSSRYLVKRTGEKVFLECVQDMDHENMFWYRQDPGLGLRLIYFSYDVKMKEKGDIPEGYSVSREKKERFSLILESASTNQTSMYLCASGRTSGYNEQFFGPGTRLTVL.

V and J are TRBV19 and TRBJ1-1, with 7 bases that match TRBD1. This CDR3 comprises 13 residues. The junction had 3 bases not matched to a gene; V was cut back by 5 bases and J by 3 bases. Germline-derived CDR1 and CDR2 are LNHDA and SQIVND (reference sequence). CDR3 residues: CASSVQGDTEAFF. The CDR3 nucleotides are TGTGCCAGTAGTGTCCAGGGGGACACTGAAGCTTTCTTT.

The chain couples TRBV7-6 to TRBJ1-2; 7 nucleotides agree with TRBD1. V was clipped by 3 bases and J by 6 bases; unmatched bases: 10. The CDR3 spans 15 residues. Germline assignment: CDR1 SGHVS and CDR2 FNYEAQ. CDR3 amino acids: CASSFDRASADGYTF. In DNA form, the CDR3 reads TGTGCCAGCAGCTTCGACAGGGCCTCGGCGGATGGCTACACCTTC.

The chain couples TRBV28 to TRBJ1-1; 7 bases match TRBD1. This CDR3 spans 16 amino acids. The germline gives CDR1 MDHEN, CDR2 SYDVKM. V lost 5 bases to trimming and J lost 0 bases; unmatched junction nucleotides: 9. The CDR3, as DNA: TGTGCCAGCAGTCCCCTCCGGGACAGCATGAACACTGAAGCTTTCTTT. Its translation: CASSPLRDSMNTEAFF.

Only one count was recorded for this clone. This chain uses TRBV7-9 with TRBJ2-5; 12 nucleotides align to TRBD2. V gave up 5 bases and J gave up 1 base; unmatched junction bases: 2. CDR1 and CDR2 from the germline V gene are SEHNR and FQNEAQ (reference sequence). The CDR3 contains 15 residues. Here the CDR3 reads CASSTSGGTQETQYF. The DNA for the CDR3 is TGTGCCAGCAGCACTAGCGGGGGGACCCAAGAGACCCAGTACTTC.

The rearrangement uses TRBV9 and TRBJ2-2; a possible D gene is TRBD2 (6 bases). CDR1 and CDR2 (germline): SGDLS, YYNGEE. This CDR3 region has 15 residues. Trimming took 4 bases from V and 7 from J, leaving 17 bases between them. In nucleotides, the CDR3 is TGTGCCAGCAGCCTCAGTGGGGGGTACGGCGGGGAGCTGTTTTTT. The encoded protein is CASSLSGGYGGELFF.

This chain connects TRBV6-5 to TRBJ1-2; possibly TRBD1 for D (6 bases). This CDR3 region has 14 residues. V lost 0 bases to trimming and J lost 7 bases, with 12 bases between them. The germline V gene has CDR1 MNHEY and CDR2 SVGAGI. The CDR3 region is CASSYSHQGSGYTF. The CDR3 DNA is TGTGCCAGCAGTTACTCGCATCAGGGGTCTGGCTACACCTTC.

The chain joins TRBV6-1 to TRBJ2-7; tentative D call: TRBD2 (7 bases). Trimming took off 7 bases at V and 5 bases at J, with 18 bases between the two ends. The CDR3 has 14 residues. Germline values: CDR1 MNHNS, CDR2 SASEGT. CDR3 nucleotides: TGTGCCAGCACGGGGGGAACAGGGTTTAACGAGCAGTACTTC. Amino acid sequence: CASTGGTGFNEQYF.

The rearrangement links TRBV27 to TRBJ2-3; unclear D gene. Between the trimmed V and J ends, which lost 2 bases and 5 bases, there was a span of 8 bases. The germline V gene has CDR1 MNHEY and CDR2 SMNVEV (reference sequence). The CDR3 has 13 residues. The CDR3 region has the DNA TGTGCCAGCAGTTTAGTTTACCTAGATACGCAGTATTTT. It yields the protein CASSLVYLDTQYF.

The chain recombines TRBV4-3 with TRBJ1-1; a weak D match, TRBD1 (5 bases). Trimming pared 3 bases from V and 0 bases from J, leaving 20 bases between. This CDR3 spans 18 amino acids. Germline-derived CDR1 and CDR2 are LGHNA and YSLEER. CDR3 sequence (DNA): TGCGCCAGCAGCCAGACCCAATCCTTGCGGGGCGTGAACACTGAAGCTTTCTTT. Translating it yields CASSQTQSLRGVNTEAFF.

The chain employs TRBV6-1 and TRBJ1-1; D is unclear. The CDR3 runs 12 residues. Per the germline V gene, CDR1 is MNHNS and CDR2 is SASEGT. The V gene lost 3 bases and the J gene lost 11 bases, with 13 bases spanning the gap. CDR3 coding DNA: TGTGCCAGCAGTGATGAAGGGCGCCGGGCTTTCTTT. This translates into CASSDEGRRAFF.

The V call is TRBV5-1, the J call TRBJ1-2; D ambiguous. Per germline, CDR1 SGHRS and CDR2 YFSETQ. The CDR3 is 15 residues long. Trimming took 0 bases from V and 4 from J, leaving 13 bases between them. CDR3 protein: CASSLDGVVPYGYTF. For the CDR3, the DNA is TGCGCCAGCAGCTTGGATGGGGTAGTTCCCTATGGCTACACCTTC.

V and J are TRBV7-6 and TRBJ2-3; possibly TRBD1 or TRBD2 for D (5 bases each). Per germline, CDR1 SGHVS and CDR2 FNYEAQ. The CDR3 runs 14 residues. Trimming took off 5 bases at V and 3 bases at J, with 12 bases between the two ends. In nucleotides, the CDR3 is TGTGCCAGCAGCCCGGGGCGGATAACAGATACGCAGTATTTT. Translating gives CASSPGRITDTQYF.

The chain uses TRBV5-1 and TRBJ2-3, with D maybe TRBD2 (7 bases). Trimming pared 0 bases from V and 5 bases from J, leaving 16 bases between. CDR1 is SGHRS, CDR2 YFSETQ, per germline. The CDR3 extends over 16 amino acids. The CDR3 DNA is TGCGCCAGCAGCTTGGAGGGGGGGGTGTTGGTAGATACGCAGTATTTT. It translates to CASSLEGGVLVDTQYF.

The J gene is TRBJ2-3, the V gene TRBV4-2; D uncertain. Germline CDR1 is LGHNA and CDR2 is YNFKEQ. The CDR3 runs to 17 residues. Trimming took 0 bases from V and 0 from J, leaving 13 bases between them. The CDR3 here is CASSQESHRSSTDTQYF. The CDR3, as DNA: TGTGCCAGCAGCCAAGAATCGCACAGATCTAGCACAGATACGCAGTATTTT.

The rearrangement links TRBV6-5 to TRBJ1-2; TRBD1 is a possible D gene (5 bases). Germline values: CDR1 MNHEY, CDR2 SVGAGI. The CDR3 totals 13 residues. Trimming stripped 2 bases from V and 8 bases from J, with 12 bases between. The CDR3 loop is CASSYPQGVGYTF. The CDR3 DNA reads TGTGCCAGCAGTTACCCTCAAGGGGTAGGCTACACCTTC.

The V gene is TRBV11-3, the J gene TRBJ1-2; the D gene is possibly TRBD1 (6 bases). With 2 bases removed from V and 8 bases from J, the gap between germline ends came to 9 bases. This CDR3 is built from 12 residues. Per the germline V gene, CDR1 is SGHNT and CDR2 is YENEEA. The CDR3 is CASSLWGRGYTF. DNA for the CDR3: TGTGCCAGCAGCTTATGGGGGCGAGGCTACACCTTC.

This clone appeared a single time. The chain joins TRBV29-1 to TRBJ1-4; D uncertain. The CDR3 runs 13 residues. V lost 6 bases, J lost 7 bases, and 15 bases lay in between. In germline, CDR1 is SQVTM, CDR2 ANQGSEA. CDR3 region: CSVAGNQFEKLFF. The CDR3 bases are TGCAGCGTCGCCGGGAATCAATTTGAAAAACTGTTTTTT.

This chain joins TRBV14 and TRBJ2-5, with a weak D call TRBD2 (6 bases). V was cut by 1 base and J by 5 bases, with 14 bases left in between. Germline V gives CDR1 SGHDN, CDR2 FVKESK. The CDR3 contains 15 residues. The CDR3 DNA sequence: TGTGCCAGCAGCCAAGCGAGACTAGTAGGCGAGACCCAGTACTTC. It encodes CASSQARLVGETQYF.

DNA for the CDR3: TGTGCCAGTCGAGCCGGGTGGACAGCAGTCGGCACCATATATTTT. This gives the protein CASRAGWTAVGTIYF. The rearrangement joins TRBV5-6 to TRBJ1-3; possibly TRBD1 for D (6 bases). The CDR3 contains 15 residues. CDR1 and CDR2 (germline): SGHDT, YYEEEE. V was clipped by 8 bases and J by 9 bases, with 24 bases between them.

DNA of the CDR3: TGTGCCACCAGCAGAGAAGGAGCGGGGGACTACAATGAGCAGTTCTTC. This translates into CATSREGAGDYNEQFF. The chain carries TRBV15 and TRBJ2-1; 8 bases align to TRBD2. The CDR3 runs to 16 residues. The V and J ends lost 0 bases and 3 bases, in that order; junction bases with no gene match: 4. CDR1 and CDR2 from the germline V gene are LNHNV and YYDKDF (reference sequence).

The V call is TRBV30, the J call TRBJ1-2; D ambiguous. This CDR3 contains 11 residues. Trimming took 5 bases from V and 2 from J, leaving 6 bases between them. Germline CDR1 reads GTSNPN; CDR2 reads SVGIG (reference sequence). The CDR3, as DNA: TGTGCCTGGGAGGCGAACTATGGCTACACCTTC. Encoded protein: CAWEANYGYTF.

This clone was detected once. The chain couples TRBV10-3 to TRBJ1-5; D remains unclear. V shed 3 bases and J shed 6 bases, with 6 bases lying between them. Germline CDR1 is ENHRY and CDR2 is SYGVKD. The CDR3 covers 12 residues. CDR3 nucleotides: TGTGCCATCAGTGATAGAGGTCAGCCCCAGCATTTT. Translating it yields CAISDRGQPQHF.

This clone was seen a single time. The chain links TRBV28 to TRBJ1-5; 7 bases align to TRBD1. After removal of 8 bases from V and 0 bases from J, the junction contained 7 bases not matched to a gene. The CDR3 has 15 residues. The germline V gene encodes CDR1 MDHEN and CDR2 SYDVKM. The CDR3 DNA sequence: TGTGCCAGCGGATGGGGACAGCTTAGCAATCAGCCCCAGCATTTT. Its translation: CASGWGQLSNQPQHF.

The chain joins TRBV10-3 to TRBJ2-5; 11 positions agree with TRBD2. CDR1 and CDR2 (germline): ENHRY, SYGVKD. The CDR3 totals 12 residues. Trimming cost V 10 bases and J 4 bases; bases outside gene matches: 2. CDR3 nucleotides: TGTGCCAATAGCGGGGGGGGAGAGACCCAGTACTTC. This sequence encodes CANSGGGETQYF.

J is TRBJ2-5 and V is TRBV30; 9 nucleotides match TRBD1. The CDR3 contains 14 residues. CDR1 is GTSNPN, CDR2 SVGIG, per germline (reference sequence). J gave up 7 bases and V 0 bases, and 6 bases lay outside the gene matches. The CDR3 sequence is CAWSVGGQGGTQYF. In DNA, the CDR3 is TGTGCCTGGAGTGTGGGGGGACAGGGCGGGACCCAGTACTTC.

The chain links TRBV30 to TRBJ1-4; D is ambiguous. This CDR3 spans 13 amino acids. Germline V gives CDR1 GTSNPN, CDR2 SVGIG (reference sequence). V lost 1 base to trimming and J lost 2 bases, with 5 bases between them. CDR3: CAWSGGTNEKLFF. In DNA form, the CDR3 reads TGTGCCTGGAGTGGAGGGACTAATGAAAAACTGTTTTTT. The full variable domain, with the rest looked up from reference TRBV30 and TRBJ1-4, is SQTIHQWPATLVQPVGSPLSLECTVEGTSNPNLYWYRQAAGRGLQLLFYSVGIGQISSEVPQNLSASRPQDRQFILSSKKLLLSDSGFYLCAWSGGTNEKLFFGSGTQLSVL.

The chain joins TRBV6-1 to TRBJ1-6; 10 bases match TRBD1. Germline trimming cut 6 bases from V and 7 bases from J; bases unmatched to any gene: 6. Germline assignment: CDR1 MNHNS and CDR2 SASEGT. CDR3 length equals 15 residues. The CDR3 protein is CASSLPGQGNSPLHF. The CDR3 bases are TGTGCCAGCAGCTTACCGGGACAGGGGAATTCACCCCTCCACTTT.

This clone is medium-sized (0.01 to 0.1%). This chain connects TRBV2 to TRBJ1-5, with 10 bases lining up with TRBD1. Germline CDR1 and CDR2: SNHLY and FYNNEI. The CDR3 contains 14 residues. V was pared by 6 bases and J by 6 bases, with 5 bases of the junction left unmatched. The CDR3 spells CASRGTGATQPQHF. Here the CDR3 DNA reads TGTGCCAGCAGGGGGACAGGGGCGACTCAGCCCCAGCATTTT. The full variable domain, completed using reference TRBV2 and TRBJ1-5, is EPEVTQTPSHQVTQMGQEVILRCVPISNHLYFYWYRQILGQKVEFLVSFYNNEISEKSEIFDDQFSVERPDGSNFTLKIRSTKLEDSAMYFCASRGTGATQPQHFGDGTRLSIL.